The next 5 T cell receptor beta chains were all read from a single sample in a study of CD4 and CD8 cells across lung adenocarcinoma regions. MiXCR, run by TCRdb on the PCR reads, gives a single entry per CDR3 protein. The sample consists of around 15,000 distinct CDR3 sequences, roughly 51% of them appearing once. Material: CD8+ T cells from the center of a lung tumor. All receptors derive from a female donor with lung adenocarcinoma. The CD4 and CD8 labels of this study may be unreliable.

Ten or more counts support this clonotype. V usage is TRBV7-2 and J usage is TRBJ2-7, with 13 bases that match TRBD2. The junction had 2 bases not matched to a gene; V was cut back by 1 base and J by 2 bases. This CDR3 has 16 amino acids. CDR1 is SGHTA, CDR2 FQGNSA, per germline. The DNA of the CDR3 is TGTGCCAGCAGCTTAGGGGGACTAGCGGGGACCTACGAGCAGTACTTC. Translated: CASSLGGLAGTYEQYF. The whole variable domain, remainder taken from reference TRBV7-2 and TRBJ2-7, is GAGVSQSPSNKVTEKGKDVELRCDPISGHTALYWYRQSLGQGLEFLIYFQGNSAPDKSGLPSDRFSAERTGGSVSTLTIQRTQQEDSAVYLCASSLGGLAGTYEQYFGPGTRLTVT.

This chain uses TRBV6-1 with TRBJ2-1, with D tentatively TRBD2 (6 bases). The end of the DNA fits TRBJ2-5 better, so the J call may be wrong. This CDR3 region has 13 residues. The germline V gene has CDR1 MNHNS and CDR2 SASEGT. As DNA, the CDR3 is TGTGCCAGCAGTGATCGAGGGGAGGCGACCCAGTACTTC. The encoded protein is CASSDRGEATQYF.

This chain connects TRBV30 to TRBJ2-3; 7 bases are a match to TRBD2. This CDR3 region has 14 residues. The V gene's germline CDR1 is GTSNPN and CDR2 SVGIG (reference sequence). The CDR3 DNA is TGTGCGGGGAGCGGGGACCGTGGCCGGGAGACGCAGTATTTT. The encoded protein is CAGSGDRGRETQYF. Full variable domain (outside the CDR3, taken from reference TRBV30 and TRBJ2-3): SQTIHQWPATLVQPVGSPLSLECTVEGTSNPNLYWYRQAAGRGLQLLFYSVGIGQISSEVPQNLSASRPQDRQFILSSKKLLLSDSGFYLCAGSGDRGRETQYFGPGTRLTVL.

This chain uses TRBV6-5 with TRBJ2-1, with 9 nucleotides matching TRBD2. The CDR3 consists of 15 residues. Germline loops: CDR1 MNHEY, CDR2 SVGAGI. The J segment lost 8 bases and the V segment lost 6 bases, leaving 11 bases of the junction unmatched. CDR3 sequence: CASRFSGTSTDEQFF. In nucleotides, the CDR3 is TGTGCCAGCAGATTCTCCGGGACTAGCACCGATGAGCAGTTCTTC.

V usage is TRBV6-1 and J usage is TRBJ2-1; the D call may be TRBD1 or TRBD2 (5 bases each). Looked up from germline, CDR1 is MNHNS and CDR2 is SASEGT. V was shortened by 10 bases and J by 6 bases, with 13 bases between the two germline ends. This CDR3 spans 12 amino acids. CDR3 coding DNA: TGTGCCACCTGGGACGGCTTCAATGAGCAGTTCTTC. Protein product: CATWDGFNEQFF.